This paragraph covers one TCR beta chain sequence. These data come from a study of shared clonotypes between healthy human individuals. Naive CD8 isolation took CD45RO-negative cells positively selected for CCR7 and excluded terminally differentiated effector memory CD45RA+ cells. The table came from immunoSEQ multiplex PCR; TCRdb's copy has only in-frame clones and leaves some out. The data contain 1.5 million to 2.5 million clones, about 95% of them singletons. After removal of 5 bases from V and 14 bases from J, the junction contained 11 bases not matched to a gene. Germline CDR1 and CDR2: SGHVS and FQNEAQ. This CDR3 spans 14 amino acids.

Sequencing was performed on naive CD8+ T cells sorted from blood. This chain links TRBV7-8 with TRBJ1-6; 8 bases match TRBD1. The TCR comes from a man aged 18 to 29 in good health. Here the CDR3 reads CASSPGQGLRSLHF. CDR3 DNA sequence: TGTGCCAGCAGCCCTGGACAGGGCCTTCGGTCCCTCCACTTT. The complete variable domain, with remaining parts taken from reference TRBV7-8 and TRBJ1-6, reads GAGVSQSPRYKVAKRGQDVALRCDPISGHVSLFWYQQALGQGPEFLTYFQNEAQLDKSGLPSDRFFAERPEGSVSTLKIQRTQQEDSAVYLCASSPGQGLRSLHFGNGTRLTVT.